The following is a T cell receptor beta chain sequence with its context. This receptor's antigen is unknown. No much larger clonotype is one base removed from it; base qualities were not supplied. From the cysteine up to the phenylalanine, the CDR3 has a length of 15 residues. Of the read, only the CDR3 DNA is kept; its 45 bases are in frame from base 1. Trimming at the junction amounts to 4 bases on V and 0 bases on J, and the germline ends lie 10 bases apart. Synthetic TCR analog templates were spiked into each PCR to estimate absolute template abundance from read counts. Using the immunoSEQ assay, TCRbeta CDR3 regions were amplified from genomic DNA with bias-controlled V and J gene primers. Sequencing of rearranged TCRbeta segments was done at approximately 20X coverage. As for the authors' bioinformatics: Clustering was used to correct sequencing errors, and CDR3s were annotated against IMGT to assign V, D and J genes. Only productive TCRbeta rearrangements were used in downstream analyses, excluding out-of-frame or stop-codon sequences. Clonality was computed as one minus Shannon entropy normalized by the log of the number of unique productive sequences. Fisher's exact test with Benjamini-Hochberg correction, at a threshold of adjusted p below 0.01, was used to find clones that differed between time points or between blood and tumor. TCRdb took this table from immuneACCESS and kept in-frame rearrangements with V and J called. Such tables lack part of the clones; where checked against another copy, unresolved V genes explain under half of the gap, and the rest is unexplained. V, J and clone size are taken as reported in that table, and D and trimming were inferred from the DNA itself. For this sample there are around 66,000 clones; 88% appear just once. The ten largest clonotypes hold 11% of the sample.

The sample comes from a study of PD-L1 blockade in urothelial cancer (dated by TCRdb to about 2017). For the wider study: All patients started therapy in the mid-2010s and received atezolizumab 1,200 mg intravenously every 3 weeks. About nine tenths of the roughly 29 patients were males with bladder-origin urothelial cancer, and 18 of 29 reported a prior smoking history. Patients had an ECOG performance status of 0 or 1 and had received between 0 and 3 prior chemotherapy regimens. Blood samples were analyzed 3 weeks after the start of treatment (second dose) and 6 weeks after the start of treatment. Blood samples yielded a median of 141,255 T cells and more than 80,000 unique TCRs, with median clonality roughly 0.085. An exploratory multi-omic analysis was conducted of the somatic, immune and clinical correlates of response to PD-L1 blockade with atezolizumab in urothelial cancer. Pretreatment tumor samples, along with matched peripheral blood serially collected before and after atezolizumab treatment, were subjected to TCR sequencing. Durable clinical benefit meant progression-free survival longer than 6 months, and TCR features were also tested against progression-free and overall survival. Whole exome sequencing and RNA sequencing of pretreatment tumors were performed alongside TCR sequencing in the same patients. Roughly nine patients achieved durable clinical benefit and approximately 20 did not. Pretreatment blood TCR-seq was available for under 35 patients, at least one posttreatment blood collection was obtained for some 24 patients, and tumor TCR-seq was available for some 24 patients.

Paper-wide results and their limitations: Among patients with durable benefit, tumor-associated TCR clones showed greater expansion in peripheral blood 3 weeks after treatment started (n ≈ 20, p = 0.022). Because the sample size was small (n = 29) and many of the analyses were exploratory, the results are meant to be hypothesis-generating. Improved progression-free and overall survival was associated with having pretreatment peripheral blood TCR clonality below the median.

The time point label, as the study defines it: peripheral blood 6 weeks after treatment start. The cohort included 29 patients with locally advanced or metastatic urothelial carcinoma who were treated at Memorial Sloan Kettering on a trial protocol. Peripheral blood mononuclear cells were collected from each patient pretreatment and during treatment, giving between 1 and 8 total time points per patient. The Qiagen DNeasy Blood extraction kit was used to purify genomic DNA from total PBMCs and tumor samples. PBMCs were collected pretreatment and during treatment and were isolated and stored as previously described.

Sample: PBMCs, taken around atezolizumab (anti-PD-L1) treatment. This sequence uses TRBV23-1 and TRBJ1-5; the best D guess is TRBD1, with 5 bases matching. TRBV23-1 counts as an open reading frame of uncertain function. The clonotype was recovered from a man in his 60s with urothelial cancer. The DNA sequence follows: TGCGCCAGCAGTCGACAGCCTAATAGCAATCAGCCCCAGCATTTT. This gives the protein CASSRQPNSNQPQHF.